The clone carrying this TCR beta chain was picked up a small number of times. What it binds is unknown. This entry belongs to a study of cytomegalovirus exposure and HLA in healthy donors. General study results and limits: Researchers reported from a later analysis that most CMV-associated TCR beta chains appeared HLA-restricted.

This CDR3 is built from 13 residues. Germline-derived CDR1 and CDR2 are MNHEY and SVGAGI. The V segment lost 5 bases and the J segment 6 bases; nucleotides outside the gene matches: 5. The PCR contained 60 Vbeta and 13 Jbeta primers. Method: immunoSEQ multiplex PCR; TCRdb's copy keeps in-frame clones and lacks some. The sample has roughly 130,000 clones, around three quarters seen once. This chain joins TRBV6-5 and TRBJ1-2, with 8 bases fitting TRBD1. The material sequenced was PBMCs. This TCR derives from a woman between 45 and 60 years old in good health and CMV-seronegative. The CDR3 protein is CASSRTGQDGYTF. The CDR3 bases are TGTGCCAGCAGTCGGACAGGGCAGGATGGCTACACCTTC.